What follows are 17 T cell receptor beta chains derived from one specimen sequenced in a study of CD8+CD57+ T cells in acquired aplastic anemia. TCR beta VDJ and CDR3 profiles were obtained from a genomic DNA template. TCRdb reprocessed the reads via MiXCR and lists one record per CDR3 protein. The sample carries 100,000 to 150,000 distinct CDR3 sequences, around 48% recorded once. Sequenced material: sorted CD4+, CD8+, or CD8+CD57+ T cells (not recorded which) from PBMCs. These receptors were collected from a human donor in good health, serving as a control.

The count of this clonotype is one. V gene TRBV25-1 combines with J gene TRBJ2-1, with 8 bases that match TRBD1. The germline gives CDR1 MGHDK, CDR2 SYGVNS. There are 16 residues in the CDR3. V lost 4 bases and J lost 7; bases outside the gene matches: 12. DNA for the CDR3: TGTGCCAGCAGTGGAGCGCGGGACAGGATAAGGAATGAGCAGTTCTTC. Its translation: CASSGARDRIRNEQFF.

This rearrangement joins TRBV19 to TRBJ2-3, with 8 nucleotides matching TRBD2. Germline V gene sequence: CDR1 LNHDA, CDR2 SQIVND (reference sequence). V trimming: 6 bases; J trimming: 0 bases; junction bases outside the gene matches: 5. This CDR3 has 15 amino acids. CDR3 residues: CASRSGGASTDTQYF. CDR3 bases: TGTGCCAGTAGGTCGGGGGGGGCGAGCACAGATACGCAGTATTTT.

This clonotype was seen just once. CDR3 in DNA: TGCGCCAGCAGCTTGGCTGTGAACACTGAAGCTTTCTTT. Encoded protein: CASSLAVNTEAFF. The chain has TRBV5-1 and TRBJ1-1; D gene unclear. CDR1 is SGHRS, CDR2 YFSETQ, per germline. Trimming shortened V by 0 bases and J by 0 bases, and 3 bases separated the two germline ends. CDR3 length equals 13 residues.

This clonotype was counted between two and nine times. This may be a read error: a much more frequent sequence differs by one nucleotide. The J gene is TRBJ2-1, the V gene TRBV19; D perhaps matches TRBD1 (5 bases). The CDR3 length is 14 residues. V lost 10 bases to trimming and J lost 12 bases, with 25 bases between them. Germline V lookup: CDR1 LNHDA, CDR2 SQIVND (reference sequence). The CDR3 DNA reads as TGTGCCACAAAAAGGGGATTCAGCGTGTTAGGGCAGTTCTTC. Its protein product is CATKRGFSVLGQFF. The full variable domain, its missing parts supplied by reference TRBV19 and TRBJ2-1, is DGGITQSPKYLFRKEGQNVTLSCEQNLNHDAMYWYRQDPGQGLRLIYYSQIVNDFQKGDIAEGYSVSREKKESFPLTVTSAQKNPTAFYLCATKRGFSVLGQFFGPGTRLTVL.

This clonotype has a count of ten or more. The rearrangement links TRBV30 to TRBJ1-6; tentative D call: TRBD1 (5 bases). Trimming shortened V by 3 bases and J by 10 bases, and 13 bases separated the two germline ends. The CDR3 runs to 13 residues. Germline CDR1 reads GTSNPN; CDR2 reads SVGIG (reference sequence). In DNA, the CDR3 is TGTGCCTGGAGAGAGCGGGGCGGGTCACCCCTCCACTTT. Amino acids: CAWRERGGSPLHF.

The gene calls are TRBV9 and TRBJ2-2; D gene uncertain. This CDR3 spans 12 amino acids. Germline-derived CDR1 and CDR2 are SGDLS and YYNGEE. V lost 2 bases, J lost 5 bases, and 4 bases lay in between. CDR3 in DNA: TGTGCCAGCAGCGTTTGGACCGGGGAGCTGTTTTTT. This codes for CASSVWTGELFF.

Concerning this clonotype: This may be a read error, as it is one base from a much larger clone. The rearrangement uses TRBV10-3 and TRBJ2-7, with D possibly TRBD2 on 5 matching bases. The germline V gene has CDR1 ENHRY and CDR2 SYGVKD. The CDR3 length is 16 residues. The V end was cut by 10 bases, the J end by 3 bases, with 25 bases between. The CDR3 loop is CASNDSTGVVFYEQYF. The CDR3 DNA reads TGTGCCAGCAACGACTCGACCGGGGTAGTTTTCTACGAGCAGTACTTC.

This clonotype appeared a few times. The genes are TRBV19 and TRBJ2-1, with D unresolved. CDR3 length equals 12 residues. Germline CDR1 reads LNHDA; CDR2 reads SQIVND (reference sequence). Trimming shortened V by 4 bases and J by 9 bases, and 10 bases separated the two germline ends. DNA of the CDR3: TGTGCCAGTAGTACAGGCGACGGTGAGCAGTTCTTC. Its translation is CASSTGDGEQFF.

This clonotype was observed a few times. The chain employs TRBV10-3 and TRBJ2-3, with 7 positions matching TRBD2. V lost 4 bases to trimming and J lost 0 bases; unmatched junction nucleotides: 7. The CDR3 covers 16 residues. Germline CDR1 and CDR2: ENHRY and SYGVKD. CDR3 protein: CAISAQAGTSTDTQYF. As DNA, the CDR3 is TGTGCCATCAGTGCCCAAGCGGGGACGAGCACAGATACGCAGTATTTT.

The chain employs TRBV20-1 and TRBJ2-1, with D perhaps TRBD2 (5 bases). Trimming removed 6 bases from V and 3 bases from J, with 15 bases in between. This CDR3 has 14 residues. Germline values: CDR1 DFQATT, CDR2 SNEGSKA (reference sequence). CDR3 region: CSATGLVNYNEQFF. As DNA, the CDR3 is TGCAGTGCCACCGGACTCGTAAACTACAATGAGCAGTTCTTC.

The chain joins TRBV24-1 to TRBJ2-3; TRBD1 matches 9 bases. Germline V gene lookup returns CDR1 KGHDR and CDR2 SFDVKD. J gave up 4 bases and V 4 bases, and 2 bases lay outside the gene matches. The CDR3 sequence is 14 residues long. The CDR3 nucleotides are TGTGCCACCAGTGACACAGGGGGCGCAGATACGCAGTATTTT. This sequence encodes CATSDTGGADTQYF.

Judged by abundance, this clonotype is medium-sized. The V and J genes are TRBV29-1 and TRBJ1-2, with D perhaps matching TRBD1 (6 bases). Germline V CDR1 and CDR2: SQVTM, ANQGSEA. Trimming left V 5 bases short and J 0 bases short, with 13 bases between. This CDR3 contains 14 residues. The CDR3: CSVSTGYPNYGYTF. The CDR3 DNA sequence: TGCAGCGTTAGTACAGGGTATCCTAACTATGGCTACACCTTC.

This clonotype has ten or more counts. The chain couples TRBV4-3 to TRBJ1-1; D gene uncertain. CDR3 size: 13 residues. Germline CDR1 reads LGHNA; CDR2 reads YSLEER. V lost 3 bases, J lost 4 bases, and 9 bases lay in between. CDR3 protein: CASSQRVGTEAFF. The DNA of the CDR3 is TGCGCCAGCAGCCAGAGGGTGGGCACTGAAGCTTTCTTT.

The V and J genes are TRBV15 and TRBJ1-5; 7 nucleotides align to TRBD1. Per germline, CDR1 LNHNV and CDR2 YYDKDF (reference sequence). Trimming cost V 3 bases and J 7 bases; bases outside gene matches: 6. The CDR3 runs to 14 residues. CDR3 loop: CATSREGAWQPQHF. The CDR3 DNA reads TGTGCCACCAGCAGGGAGGGGGCCTGGCAGCCCCAGCATTTT. Variable domain in full (rest from reference TRBV15 and TRBJ1-5): DAMVIQNPRYQVTQFGKPVTLSCSQTLNHNVMYWYQQKSSQAPKLLFHYYDKDFNNEADTPDNFQSRRPNTSFCFLDIRSPGLGDTAMYLCATSREGAWQPQHFGDGTRLSIL.

This clonotype was observed at least ten times. The rearrangement links TRBV20-1 to TRBJ2-1; the match to TRBD2 covers 12 bases. Germline CDR1 DFQATT, CDR2 SNEGSKA (reference sequence). V gave up 6 bases and J gave up 14 bases; unmatched junction bases: 8. The CDR3 has 12 amino acids. The CDR3 sequence: CSASLAGGLEFF. CDR3 nucleotide sequence: TGCAGTGCAAGCCTAGCGGGGGGGCTGGAGTTCTTC.

There are many counts of this clonotype. This chain joins TRBV7-2 and TRBJ1-3; D may be TRBD1 (6 bases). Trimming cost V 5 bases and J 0 bases, with 14 bases left between them. Germline V lookup: CDR1 SGHTA, CDR2 FQGNSA. CDR3 length: 16 residues. CDR3 nucleotide sequence: TGTGCCAGCAGCGGAGGGGGGCCATTCTCTGGAAACACCATATATTTT. Its translation: CASSGGGPFSGNTIYF.

The chain combines TRBV29-1 with TRBJ1-1, with 9 bases that match TRBD1. The germline V gene encodes CDR1 SQVTM and CDR2 ANQGSEA. The CDR3 covers 12 residues. V was clipped by 6 bases and J by 5 bases; unmatched bases: 4. The CDR3 region has the DNA TGCAGCGTGGTGACAGGGGGGACTGAAGCTTTCTTT. Residues: CSVVTGGTEAFF.